The clone carrying this T cell receptor beta chain has ten or more counts. The sample is drawn from a study of neurological immune-mediated disorders. As for the cDNA, it was generated by 5'RACE with 10-nucleotide random UMIs. TCRdb passed the 5' RACE reads through MiXCR, listing each CDR3 protein once. Found here are tens of thousands of distinct CDR3 sequences, approximately 3% of them singletons; the top ten hold about 8.3%. Noted time point: longitudinal time-point 1 (baseline). The CDR3 loop spans 15 amino acids. Unmatched junction bases numbered 4, after V lost 1 base and J lost 5 bases. The chain uses TRBV12-3 or TRBV12-4 and TRBJ1-2; 10 nucleotides align to TRBD1. The clonotype comes from an older woman with multiple sclerosis. Sequencing was performed on PBMCs. The CDR3 region has the DNA TGTGCCAGCAGTTTAGGTCGGACAGGGGGGTATGGCTACACCTTC. This sequence encodes CASSLGRTGGYGYTF.